The subject of this entry is one TCR beta chain. The antigen is undetermined. The data were taken from a study of metastatic and nonmetastatic thyroid tumors. In the study overall: Across peripheral blood and tumor or nodule tissue samples taken from malignant and benign thyroid patients, the repertoires were compared with one another. The study, taken as a whole, reports: In blood and tumor, TCR beta diversity was reportedly significantly higher in malignant thyroid tumors than in benign nodules.

Thyroid surgery had not been preceded by any treatment in any patient. In the original workflow: The distant-metastasis classifier for papillary thyroid cancer was built from CDR3 differences across clinicopathological groups. TCRdb redid the clone calls on the PCR reads using MiXCR. Here the V and J calls rest on TCRdb's processing, not on the authors' analysis. This sample has tens of thousands of clones, with approximately 51% found just once. The germline V gene encodes CDR1 DFQATT and CDR2 SNEGSKA (reference sequence). Trimming left V 4 bases short and J 4 bases short, with 17 bases between. The length of the CDR3 is 14 residues.

What was sequenced was tumor tissue. J is TRBJ2-7 and V is TRBV20-1; D is possibly TRBD1 or TRBD2 (5 bases each). This receptor was identified in a male donor with papillary thyroid cancer or a benign thyroid nodule (not recorded which). Some clones in this sample may be carry-over from other donors' samples. In nucleotides, the CDR3 is TGCAGTGCTATCGACTCGGGACGTTTATACGAGCAGTACTTC. Translated: CSAIDSGRLYEQYF.